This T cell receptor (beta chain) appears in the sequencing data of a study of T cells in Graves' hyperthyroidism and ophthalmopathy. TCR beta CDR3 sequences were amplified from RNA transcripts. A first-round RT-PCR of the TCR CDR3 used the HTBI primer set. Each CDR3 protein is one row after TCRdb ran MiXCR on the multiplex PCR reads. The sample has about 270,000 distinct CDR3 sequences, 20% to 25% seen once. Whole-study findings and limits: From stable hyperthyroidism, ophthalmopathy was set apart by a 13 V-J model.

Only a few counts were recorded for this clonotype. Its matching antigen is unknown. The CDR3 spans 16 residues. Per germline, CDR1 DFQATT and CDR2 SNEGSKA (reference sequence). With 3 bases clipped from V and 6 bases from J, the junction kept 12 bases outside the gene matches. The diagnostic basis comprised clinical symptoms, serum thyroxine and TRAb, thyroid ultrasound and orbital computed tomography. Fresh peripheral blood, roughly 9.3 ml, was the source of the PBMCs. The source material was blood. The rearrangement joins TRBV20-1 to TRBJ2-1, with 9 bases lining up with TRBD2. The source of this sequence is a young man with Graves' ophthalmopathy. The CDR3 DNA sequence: TGCAGTGCTAGGGGGGCGGGAGGGCCGTCGGTCAATGAGCAGTTCTTC. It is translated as CSARGAGGPSVNEQFF.